These T cell receptor beta chains were read from a single sample in a study of shared clonotypes between healthy human individuals. Libraries were prepared by immunoSEQ multiplex PCR; TCRdb keeps only in-frame clonotypes and omits some of them. The table lists nearly 1,000,000 clones, over 75% of them singletons, with 1.5% in the top ten. Sequencing was carried out using memory CD4+ T cells sorted from blood. These receptors all come from a man between 18 and 29 years old in good health. Each CDR3 is given with its conserved first and last residue. Fields, in order: D gene, CDR3 length, V gene, J gene, clone size, CDR3 protein, CDR3 DNA. The D gene is left open where the match is weak. Not every row has a clone size; where given, it reads once, few, many or a size class.

.	15	TRBV27	TRBJ2-7	few	CASSFTSQSSYEQYF	TGTGCCAGCAGTTTTACTAGCCAAAGCTCCTACGAGCAGTACTTC
.	13	TRBV6-5	TRBJ1-3	.	CASSSAGTNTIYF	TGTGCCAGCAGTTCGGCAGGGACAAACACCATATATTTT
TRBD2	15	TRBV5-1	TRBJ2-1	.	CASRPGLAGYNEQFF	TGCGCCAGCAGACCGGGACTAGCGGGTTACAATGAGCAGTTCTTC
.	14	TRBV5-4	TRBJ2-7	few	CASSLIAKQDEQYF	TGTGCCAGCAGCTTGATAGCCAAACAGGACGAGCAGTACTTC
.	11	TRBV10-3	TRBJ2-5	.	CAIGPEETQYF	TGTGCCATCGGGCCAGAAGAGACCCAGTACTTC
.	14	TRBV6-1	TRBJ1-1	.	CASSEEGPVTEAFF	TGTGCCAGCAGTGAAGAGGGGCCGGTAACTGAAGCTTTCTTT
TRBD2	16	TRBV9	TRBJ2-2	.	CASSVDPAGGTGELFF	TGTGCCAGCAGCGTAGATCCAGCGGGAGGAACCGGGGAGCTGTTTTTT
.	14	TRBV28	TRBJ1-4	.	CASNPGNQREKLFF	TGTGCCAGCAACCCGGGAAATCAGAGGGAAAAACTGTTTTTT
.	13	TRBV6-1	TRBJ1-5	.	CASRMGHNQPQHF	TGTGCCAGCAGGATGGGGCACAATCAGCCCCAGCATTTT
.	14	TRBV2	TRBJ1-2	.	CASSEGGGVYGYTF	TGTGCCAGCAGTGAAGGGGGTGGGGTCTATGGCTACACCTTC
.	16	TRBV27	TRBJ2-3	.	CASSPSPGVGTDTQYF	TGTGCCAGCAGCCCTAGCCCAGGAGTTGGCACAGATACGCAGTATTTT
.	13	TRBV5-6	TRBJ2-7	.	CASSLVGVYEQYF	TGTGCCAGCAGCTTGGTCGGCGTCTACGAGCAGTACTTC
.	16	TRBV18	TRBJ1-5	.	CASSPSGPNSNQPQHF	TGTGCCAGCTCACCCTCGGGACCGAATAGCAATCAGCCCCAGCATTTT
.	18	TRBV5-1	TRBJ2-5	.	CASSLTGRVQGNQETQYF	TGCGCCAGCAGCTTGACCGGGAGGGTACAGGGGAATCAAGAGACCCAGTACTTC
TRBD2	17	TRBV5-1	TRBJ2-5	.	CASSSGTSGGKRETQYF	TGCGCCAGCAGCTCGGGGACTAGCGGGGGCAAGCGAGAGACCCAGTACTTC
TRBD1	14	TRBV30	TRBJ2-5	once	CAWSIGQGADVAYF	TGTGCCTGGAGTATCGGACAGGGGGCAGACGTGGCGTACTTC
TRBD2	18	TRBV5-4	TRBJ2-5	.	CASRVRGGSAGNQETQYF	TGTGCCAGCAGAGTTCGCGGGGGATCAGCCGGGAACCAAGAGACCCAGTACTTC
TRBD1	14	TRBV7-2	TRBJ2-1	few	CASRTGSSYNEQFF	TGTGCCAGCAGGACAGGGAGCTCCTACAATGAGCAGTTCTTC
.	16	TRBV6-5	TRBJ1-5	.	CASSSLGRGSNQPQHF	TGTGCCAGCAGTTCGCTAGGAAGAGGAAGCAATCAGCCCCAGCATTTT
TRBD2	15	TRBV7-2	TRBJ2-2	.	CASSWASGSSGELFF	TGTGCCAGCAGCTGGGCTAGCGGGAGTTCCGGGGAGCTGTTTTTT
.	15	TRBV25-1	TRBJ1-5	few	CASSGSGASNQPQHF	TGTGCCAGCAGTGGTTCAGGTGCAAGCAATCAGCCCCAGCATTTT
.	11	TRBV29-1	TRBJ1-4	.	CSAGVGEKLFF	TGCAGCGCGGGGGTTGGTGAAAAACTGTTTTTT